The next 21 T cell receptor beta chains were all read from a single sample in a study of identical twins. TCRdb independently ran MiXCR on the 5' RACE reads; one entry per CDR3 protein. The sample yields under 400,000 distinct CDR3 sequences, approximately 8.8% seen once. Specimen: naive T cells sorted from blood. These receptor sequences come from a woman in her forties or fifties in good health.

This clonotype was seen more than once but under ten times. V gene TRBV20-1 combines with J gene TRBJ2-4; 10 bases map to TRBD2. CDR1 and CDR2 (germline): DFQATT, SNEGSKA (reference sequence). The CDR3 loop spans 16 amino acids. V lost 0 bases to trimming and J lost 8 bases; unmatched junction nucleotides: 10. The DNA for the CDR3 is TGCAGTGCTAGAGATCCTAGCGGGAGAGGCTGGGACATTCAGTACTTC. Protein: CSARDPSGRGWDIQYF.

This clonotype appeared many times. The chain couples TRBV29-1 to TRBJ2-3; tentatively, D is TRBD1 (5 bases). Trimming shortened V by 4 bases and J by 3 bases, and 5 bases separated the two germline ends. Germline V lookup: CDR1 SQVTM, CDR2 ANQGSEA. CDR3 size: 11 residues. CDR3 protein: CSVAGTDTQYF. Written as DNA, the CDR3 is TGCAGCGTTGCAGGGACAGATACGCAGTATTTT.

V is TRBV28 and J is TRBJ1-1; D unresolved. Trimming left V 6 bases short and J 0 bases short, with 8 bases between. Per germline, CDR1 MDHEN and CDR2 SYDVKM. This CDR3 is built from 13 residues. Written as DNA, the CDR3 is TGTGCCAGCAGAGGACGGATGAACACTGAAGCTTTCTTT. It is translated as CASRGRMNTEAFF.

The sample holds many counts of this clonotype. The rearrangement uses TRBV5-1 and TRBJ2-7, with D maybe TRBD2 (5 bases). The CDR3 is made up of 14 amino acids. V lost 0 bases and J lost 3, with 10 bases in between. Germline V CDR1 and CDR2: SGHRS, YFSETQ. CDR3 sequence reads: CASSLVGGRYEQYF. In nucleotides, the CDR3 is TGCGCCAGCAGCTTGGTTGGCGGGCGCTACGAGCAGTACTTC. Variable domain in full (rest from reference TRBV5-1 and TRBJ2-7): KAGVTQTPRYLIKTRGQQVTLSCSPISGHRSVSWYQQTPGQGLQFLFEYFSETQRNKGNFPGRFSGRQFSNSRSEMNVSTLELGDSALYLCASSLVGGRYEQYFGPGTRLTVT.

This clonotype was detected ten times or more. The chain combines TRBV7-9 with TRBJ1-1; maybe TRBD1 (6 bases). The CDR3 length is 14 residues. Trimming removed 7 bases from V and 2 bases from J, with 14 bases in between. The germline CDR1 and CDR2 sequences are SEHNR and FQNEAQ (reference sequence). As DNA, the CDR3 is TGTGCCAGCAATCCCTCTGGGACAAACACTGAAGCTTTCTTT. Amino acids: CASNPSGTNTEAFF.

This chain connects TRBV10-3 to TRBJ2-5; no reliable D call. Germline lookup yields CDR1 ENHRY and CDR2 SYGVKD. This CDR3 is built from 13 residues. V lost 6 bases, J lost 0 bases, and 8 bases lay in between. CDR3 loop: CAISPPNQETQYF. Here the CDR3 DNA reads TGTGCCATCAGCCCTCCTAACCAAGAGACCCAGTACTTC.

This clonotype was seen ten or more times. The V call is TRBV12-3 or TRBV12-4, the J call TRBJ2-1; 7 nucleotides line up with TRBD1. The CDR3 consists of 15 residues. J was trimmed by 1 base and V by 6 bases; bases with no gene match: 6. For the CDR3, the DNA is TGTGCCAGCAGGCGCCGACAGGGATCCTACAATGAGCAGTTCTTC. Its translation: CASRRRQGSYNEQFF.

This clonotype came up many times. The chain uses TRBV24-1 and TRBJ2-1; maybe TRBD1 (8 bases). Germline V lookup: CDR1 KGHDR, CDR2 SFDVKD. Trimming took off 4 bases at V and 6 bases at J, with 15 bases between the two ends. This CDR3 has 15 residues. CDR3 DNA: TGTGCCACCAGTGACCGAAACAGGGGGGGCAATGAGCAGTTCTTC. Residues: CATSDRNRGGNEQFF.

The chain links TRBV14 to TRBJ2-1, with a possible D match to TRBD2 (6 bases). Germline V gives CDR1 SGHDN, CDR2 FVKESK. Trimming took off 4 bases at V and 6 bases at J, with 10 bases between the two ends. The CDR3 loop spans 13 amino acids. CDR3 DNA sequence: TGTGCCAGCAGCCGGGACTGGGTCAATGAGCAGTTCTTC. Amino acid sequence: CASSRDWVNEQFF.

This chain connects TRBV15 to TRBJ1-3; D is unclear. The CDR3 is 15 residues long. Germline-derived CDR1 and CDR2 are LNHNV and YYDKDF (reference sequence). Trimming took 0 bases from V and 4 from J, leaving 10 bases between them. The CDR3 DNA reads TGTGCCACCAGCAGAGATCCGTTTATCGGAAACACCATATATTTT. Translation gives CATSRDPFIGNTIYF.

The gene calls are TRBV5-1 and TRBJ1-6; 10 bases are a match to TRBD1. CDR1 is SGHRS and CDR2 is YFSETQ in the germline V gene. This CDR3 spans 16 amino acids. V shed 2 bases, J shed 7 bases, and the junction held 6 bases outside the gene matches. CDR3 in amino acids: CASSLTTGGRNSPLHF. The CDR3 DNA sequence: TGCGCCAGCAGCTTAACGACAGGGGGCAGGAATTCACCCCTCCACTTT. The full variable domain, its missing parts supplied by reference TRBV5-1 and TRBJ1-6, is KAGVTQTPRYLIKTRGQQVTLSCSPISGHRSVSWYQQTPGQGLQFLFEYFSETQRNKGNFPGRFSGRQFSNSRSEMNVSTLELGDSALYLCASSLTTGGRNSPLHFGNGTRLTVT.

J is TRBJ1-5 and V is TRBV27; D may be TRBD1 (6 bases). Between the trimmed V and J ends, which lost 5 bases and 11 bases, there was a span of 19 bases. CDR3 length equals 14 residues. Germline CDR1 MNHEY, CDR2 SMNVEV (reference sequence). The CDR3: CASSLGGGAGSQHF. CDR3 nucleotides: TGTGCCAGCAGTCTAGGGGGTGGGGCGGGGTCCCAGCATTTT.

This clonotype occurred a few times. This sequence joins TRBV11-2 and TRBJ2-2; D perhaps matches TRBD2 (6 bases). Germline V lookup: CDR1 SGHAT, CDR2 FQNNGV. V was pared by 4 bases and J by 6 bases, with 15 bases between. This CDR3 region has 15 residues. CDR3 sequence (DNA): TGTGCCAGCAGCTACGGAGGGCCTCGGTCCGGGGAGCTGTTTTTT. It translates to CASSYGGPRSGELFF.

This clonotype was counted only a few times. The chain uses TRBV12-3 or TRBV12-4 and TRBJ2-1, with 10 bases matching TRBD2. The CDR3 length is 16 residues. Trimming cost V 5 bases and J 4 bases; bases outside gene matches: 8. The CDR3 sequence is CASSPGLADIYNEQFF. DNA of the CDR3: TGTGCCAGCAGTCCCGGACTAGCGGATATTTACAATGAGCAGTTCTTC.

CDR3: CASSWTGGPNEQFF. CDR3 coding DNA: TGCGCCAGCAGCTGGACAGGGGGCCCCAATGAGCAGTTCTTC. The J gene is TRBJ2-1, the V gene TRBV5-1; 11 bases match TRBD1. The germline V gene encodes CDR1 SGHRS and CDR2 YFSETQ. V was clipped by 3 bases and J by 6 bases; unmatched bases: 2. The CDR3 length is 14 residues. Drawing the rest from reference TRBV5-1 and TRBJ2-1, the complete variable domain is KAGVTQTPRYLIKTRGQQVTLSCSPISGHRSVSWYQQTPGQGLQFLFEYFSETQRNKGNFPGRFSGRQFSNSRSEMNVSTLELGDSALYLCASSWTGGPNEQFFGPGTRLTVL.

This clonotype was observed many times. The V and J genes are TRBV20-1 and TRBJ2-3; D gene ambiguous. Germline CDR1 reads DFQATT; CDR2 reads SNEGSKA (reference sequence). Trimming cost V 5 bases and J 6 bases, with 12 bases left between them. This CDR3 comprises 12 residues. The CDR3 here is CSAEVVGDTQYF. DNA of the CDR3: TGCAGTGCTGAGGTTGTGGGCGATACGCAGTATTTT.

This clonotype has a handful of counts. J is TRBJ1-2 and V is TRBV11-2; D is undetermined. Germline loops: CDR1 SGHAT, CDR2 FQNNGV. The V gene lost 5 bases and the J gene lost 3 bases, with 13 bases spanning the gap. This CDR3 comprises 14 residues. The CDR3 here is CASSQNSDDYGYTF. The CDR3 DNA follows: TGTGCCAGCAGCCAGAACAGTGACGACTATGGCTACACCTTC. Filled out from reference TRBV11-2 and TRBJ1-2, the complete variable domain reads EAGVAQSPRYKIIEKRQSVAFWCNPISGHATLYWYQQILGQGPKLLIQFQNNGVVDDSQLPKDRFSAERLKGVDSTLKIQPAKLEDSAVYLCASSQNSDDYGYTFGSGTRLTVV.

The chain has TRBV29-1 and TRBJ2-1, with TRBD1 as a possible D gene (7 bases). Per germline, CDR1 SQVTM and CDR2 ANQGSEA. This CDR3 spans 12 amino acids. Trimming shortened V by 3 bases and J by 6 bases, and 9 bases separated the two germline ends. The CDR3 loop is CSVDRGVNEQFF. In DNA, the CDR3 is TGCAGCGTTGACAGGGGGGTCAATGAGCAGTTCTTC.

This clonotype was counted a few times. V is TRBV12-3 or TRBV12-4 and J is TRBJ2-4; 8 bases map to TRBD2. This CDR3 has 19 amino acids. Trimming cost V 5 bases and J 1 base; bases outside gene matches: 16. The CDR3 loop is CASSPLGTSLVLAKNIQYF. The CDR3 DNA reads TGTGCCAGCAGTCCGTTGGGGACTAGTCTCGTTCTGGCCAAAAACATTCAGTACTTC.

This clonotype was detected many times. The rearrangement links TRBV12-3 or TRBV12-4 to TRBJ1-5; 7 bases are shared with TRBD1. The ends lost 5 bases at V and 0 bases at J; junction bases unmatched: 7. The CDR3 is 16 amino acids. The CDR3 here is CASSVTGENSNQPQHF. The CDR3 region has the DNA TGTGCCAGCAGTGTAACAGGGGAGAATAGCAATCAGCCCCAGCATTTT.

The J gene is TRBJ2-3, the V gene TRBV24-1, with TRBD2 identical over 11 bases. V gave up 3 bases and J gave up 1 base; unmatched junction bases: 11. From germline, CDR1 is KGHDR and CDR2 SFDVKD. The CDR3 loop spans 19 amino acids. The CDR3 sequence: CATSDITSGSFDGTDTQYF. The CDR3 DNA reads as TGTGCCACCAGTGATATAACTAGCGGGAGTTTTGACGGCACAGATACGCAGTATTTT.